This entry describes one T cell receptor (beta chain). V was trimmed by 4 bases and J by 3 bases, leaving 12 bases between them. This CDR3 has 14 residues. RNA amounts of roughly 0.5 to 1 ug underwent reverse transcription with random hexamers. Multiplex immunoSEQ PCR targeted 54 Vbeta and 13 Jbeta TCR beta segments. TCRdb independently ran MiXCR on the immunoSEQ multiplex PCR reads; one entry per CDR3 protein. The sample has approximately 150,000 distinct CDR3 sequences; about 94% are singletons. Purification of the CD8+ and CD4+ T cells relied on negative isolation, and TEMRA cells underwent FACS enrichment. The data derive from a study of CD8 T cells in Susac syndrome.

This TCR derives from a human donor in good health. The gene calls are TRBV12-3 or TRBV12-4 and TRBJ1-2, with D unclear. Sequencing was carried out using CD4+ T cells from PBMCs. CDR3 amino acids: CASSSDSVYYGYTF. The CDR3 bases are TGTGCCAGCAGTTCGGACTCGGTTTACTATGGCTACACCTTC.